This entry is about one T cell receptor beta chain. The antigen is not known. The protocol was immunoSEQ multiplex PCR, while the TCRdb copy is restricted to in-frame clones and leaves out a portion. The top ten hold 1.5% to 2% of the sample, which has about 72,000 clones, roughly 94% seen once. The data were taken from a study of cytomegalovirus exposure and HLA in healthy donors. Broader study findings: Under in vitro conditions, three CMV-associated chains were confirmed as specific for CMV antigens.

The CDR3 extends over 14 amino acids. The germline CDR1 and CDR2 sequences are SGHNT and YENEEA. Trimming took 5 bases from V and 7 from J; bases not matched to a gene: 10. The chain recombines TRBV11-3 with TRBJ1-1; 7 bases map to TRBD1. The TCR originated in a woman aged 18 to 35 in good health and CMV-seropositive. Input material: PBMCs. This chain's CDR3 is CASSQDTGEGEAFF. CDR3 coding DNA: TGTGCCAGCAGCCAGGATACAGGGGAAGGTGAAGCTTTCTTT.